The present T cell receptor beta chain was sequenced within a study of OX40 agonist ivuxolimab in advanced cancers. At the level of the study: Averaging about 60 years in age, with a range of about 23 to 90, the cohort was 65% to 90% male.

Germline trimming cut 4 bases from V and 5 bases from J; bases unmatched to any gene: 6. The CDR3 runs 14 residues. Germline V gene lookup returns CDR1 SGHRS and CDR2 YFSETQ. Points on this clone: The target antigen is unknown.

The method was immunoSEQ multiplex PCR; TCRdb's version includes in-frame clones alone and lacks a portion of them. The sample yields under 85,000 clones, about 81% seen once. Study-wide points: The antigens recognized by the expanded peripheral T cells, that is their antigen specificity, were not determined.

The sequence came from an adult with an advanced solid tumor such as melanoma, head and neck, liver or kidney cancer. V usage is TRBV5-1 and J usage is TRBJ2-5; 9 bases align to TRBD2. The sample consisted of CD4+ or CD8+ T cells sorted from blood, taken in a trial of the OX40 agonist ivuxolimab. DNA for the CDR3: TGCGCCAGCAGCACAAGCGGGAGGAGGGAGACCCAGTACTTC. It yields the protein CASSTSGRRETQYF.